This T cell receptor beta chain came from a study of esophageal squamous cell carcinoma under preoperative chemotherapy. A single record per CDR3 protein comes from TCRdb applying MiXCR to the PCR reads. Seen here are around 9,800 distinct CDR3 sequences, about 63% observed once, and the top ten hold 25% to 35%. This clonotype was observed a few times. The time point was: after preoperative PTX-NDP chemotherapy. This TCR was recovered from a human donor with esophageal squamous cell carcinoma. The donor label of this sample is uncertain. Specimen collection occurred from a patient given preoperative chemotherapy.

CDR3: CASSPTRDSNEQFF. Here the CDR3 DNA reads TGTGCCAGCAGCCCGACCCGGGACTCCAATGAGCAGTTCTTC. The chain couples TRBV27 to TRBJ2-1, with a possible D match to TRBD2 (6 bases). Trimming shortened V by 6 bases and J by 6 bases, and 15 bases separated the two germline ends. Germline V gives CDR1 MNHEY, CDR2 SMNVEV (reference sequence). CDR3 length equals 14 residues.